The 2 T cell receptor beta chains in this list originate from one sample, sequenced in a study of T cell responses to AZD1222 COVID-19 vaccine. TCRdb keeps only in-frame clones here, not all; method: immunoSEQ multiplex PCR. Here the sample spans roughly 150,000 clones, roughly 88% being singletons. The sample was peripheral blood, taken on day 0 of AZD1222 vaccination. The source of these receptors is an adult in good health.

This sequence joins TRBV28 and TRBJ2-1; D unclear. The CDR3 contains 15 residues. Germline V CDR1 and CDR2: MDHEN, SYDVKM. The V end lost 6 bases, the J end lost 0 bases, and 12 bases lay between the germline ends. The CDR3 here is CASRTGKSSYNEQFF. The CDR3 DNA follows: TGTGCCAGCAGGACCGGAAAGAGCTCCTACAATGAGCAGTTCTTC. The full variable domain, completed using reference TRBV28 and TRBJ2-1, is DVKVTQSSRYLVKRTGEKVFLECVQDMDHENMFWYRQDPGLGLRLIYFSYDVKMKEKGDIPEGYSVSREKKERFSLILESASTNQTSMYLCASRTGKSSYNEQFFGPGTRLTVL.

J is TRBJ2-4 and V is TRBV28; D not resolved. Germline loops: CDR1 MDHEN, CDR2 SYDVKM. V lost 2 bases to trimming and J lost 6 bases, with 11 bases between them. The CDR3 runs to 14 residues. As DNA, the CDR3 is TGTGCCAGCAGTTTAAGTAGCTACGGAAACATTCAGTACTTC. It encodes CASSLSSYGNIQYF.